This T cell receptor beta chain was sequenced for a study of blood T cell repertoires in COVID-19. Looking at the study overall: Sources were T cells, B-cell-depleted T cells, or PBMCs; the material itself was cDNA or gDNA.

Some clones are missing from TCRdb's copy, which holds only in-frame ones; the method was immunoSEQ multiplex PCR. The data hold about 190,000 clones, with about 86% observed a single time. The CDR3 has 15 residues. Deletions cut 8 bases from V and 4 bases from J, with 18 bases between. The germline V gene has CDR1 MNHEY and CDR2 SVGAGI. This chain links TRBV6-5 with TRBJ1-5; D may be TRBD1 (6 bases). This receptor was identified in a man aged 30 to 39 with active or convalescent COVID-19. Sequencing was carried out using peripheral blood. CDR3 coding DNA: TGTGCCAGCGGACGCACAGGGAGCCTAAATCAGCCCCAGCATTTT. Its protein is CASGRTGSLNQPQHF.